This TCR beta chain comes out of a study of response to subunit inactivated influenza vaccine. V lost 1 base, J lost 1 base, and 9 bases stayed unmatched. The CDR3 spans 17 residues. Germline V CDR1 and CDR2: DFQATT, SNEGSKA (reference sequence). TCRdb processed the RT-PCR reads anew with MiXCR; each CDR3 protein has one entry. The sample carries 300,000 to 350,000 distinct CDR3 sequences, around a fifth recorded once. Broader study findings: With each seasonal influenza vaccination, the authors suggested, few new T cells are recruited.

As concerns this clonotype: Its antigen is currently unknown.

The chain employs TRBV20-1 and TRBJ2-5; TRBD1 aligns across 10 bases. The receptor was derived from a man between 50 and 69 years old who received an inactivated influenza vaccine. Source: PBMCs from blood, taken around 22 months after vaccination. The CDR3 region is CSARVFETGGFQETQYF. The CDR3 DNA follows: TGCAGTGCTAGAGTGTTTGAGACAGGGGGCTTCCAAGAGACCCAGTACTTC.